This is a list of T cell receptor beta chains from one sample in a study of shared clonotypes between healthy human individuals. The table came from immunoSEQ multiplex PCR; TCRdb's copy has only in-frame clones and leaves some out. The sample records 1.5 million to 2.5 million clones, about 94% being singletons. The sample consisted of naive CD8+ T cells sorted from blood. These receptors all come from a young man in good health. CDR3s include the opening cysteine and the closing phenylalanine or tryptophan. D genes are given only for firm matches.

D gene,J gene,V gene,CDR3 protein
-,TRBJ2-2,TRBV11-2,CASSVDNSGELFF
-,TRBJ2-2,TRBV18,CASSAGRTGELFF
-,TRBJ2-3,TRBV4-1,CASSQVGGTGTDTQYF
-,TRBJ2-1,TRBV5-6,CASSLDGREEQFF
-,TRBJ1-2,TRBV13,CASSLGRDYGYTF
-,TRBJ1-1,TRBV2,CASIGVVNTEAFF
-,TRBJ1-1,TRBV6-5,CASSYSTNTEAFF
-,TRBJ2-7,TRBV6-1,CASSGGQYSYEQYF
-,TRBJ1-1,TRBV6-5,CASSYGMNTEAFF
TRBD1,TRBJ1-1,TRBV5-1,CASSFEQGVGPNTEAFF
-,TRBJ2-1,TRBV9,CASSVDFDEQFF
TRBD1,TRBJ1-2,TRBV29-1,CSVEDQNRGFYTF
TRBD2,TRBJ2-3,TRBV19,CASNEAGGTDTQYF
TRBD1,TRBJ2-5,TRBV25-1,CASSEWDSQETQYF
-,TRBJ2-3,TRBV27,CASSLWRETDTQYF
TRBD2,TRBJ2-3,TRBV10-1,CASSDPGQAGSTDTQYF
-,TRBJ2-7,TRBV7-9,CASSHIGTDYEQYF
-,TRBJ2-7,TRBV13,CASTVWAGGNEQYF
-,TRBJ2-1,TRBV2,CASSEEYYNEQFF
-,TRBJ2-7,TRBV13,CASSFQGRPGDEQYF
-,TRBJ2-7,TRBV9,CASSVAPGHNEQYF
TRBD1,TRBJ1-1,TRBV9,CASSDTGGVTEAFF
-,TRBJ1-5,TRBV19,CASSTDFWQPQHF
TRBD1,TRBJ1-5,TRBV6-5,CASSPDRDGPQHF
-,TRBJ1-3,TRBV30,CAWIGRGSGNTIYF
-,TRBJ2-7,TRBV7-9,CASSPRGGSYEQYF
TRBD1,TRBJ1-4,TRBV6-1,CASSAATGIYEKLFF
-,TRBJ2-2,TRBV6-5,CASSYSIYIGELFF
-,TRBJ2-5,TRBV12-5,CASGLGQELKETQYF
TRBD1,TRBJ2-7,TRBV7-9,CASSLLTGQEPLLQYF
-,TRBJ2-3,TRBV7-6,CASSLERGSADTQYF
-,TRBJ1-1,TRBV11-2,CASSYGGWDTEAFF
-,TRBJ2-4,TRBV5-1,CADITGRRDKNIQYF
-,TRBJ2-1,TRBV4-3,CASSQDEHGLDNEQFF
-,TRBJ2-2,TRBV11-3,CASSGWSGTTGELFF
-,TRBJ2-7,TRBV5-8,CASSLAGINEQYF
-,TRBJ2-6,TRBV30,CAWSTGTSPSGANVLTF
-,TRBJ2-5,TRBV6-5,CASSPGTEEETQYF
TRBD2,TRBJ2-3,TRBV4-1,CASSLLAGGTDTQYF
-,TRBJ2-1,TRBV6-1,CASSIYKGLGNEQFF
-,TRBJ2-7,TRBV4-3,CASSQGGFGEQYF
-,TRBJ2-7,TRBV6-6,CASSYLEGVSYEQYF
-,TRBJ1-1,TRBV6-5,CASSYGWGTEAFF
-,TRBJ2-1,TRBV19,CASSADSTLPYNEQFF
-,TRBJ2-7,TRBV28,CASRGTAEEGEQYF
-,TRBJ2-7,TRBV18,CASSPQDSYEQYF
TRBD1,TRBJ1-2,TRBV5-6,CASSIGTAPNYGYTF
TRBD1,TRBJ2-7,TRBV6-1,CASKTGVEQYF
-,TRBJ2-7,TRBV5-4,CASSFSGATPYEQYF
-,TRBJ2-5,TRBV7-6,CASSQAGEETQYF
TRBD2,TRBJ2-3,TRBV7-9,CASSLIAGGTDTQYF
-,TRBJ2-3,TRBV7-9,CASSFSGFTDTQYF
-,TRBJ2-7,TRBV30,CACLSTASYEQYF
-,TRBJ1-1,TRBV30,CAWSWGIGGAEAFF
TRBD1,TRBJ2-7,TRBV11-3,CASSFGTGGGYEQYF
-,TRBJ1-4,TRBV27,CASSLRSYNEKLFF
TRBD1,TRBJ2-6,TRBV7-9,CASSLEPAWTGSGANVLTF
-,TRBJ2-7,TRBV4-1,CASSQGGSEQYF
-,TRBJ2-3,TRBV2,CASSAGTGVDTQYF